Listed below are T cell receptor beta chains from one sample, sequenced in a study of cytomegalovirus exposure and HLA in healthy donors. The repertoire was sequenced with immunoSEQ multiplex PCR; TCRdb's copy has only in-frame clones and lacks some. The top ten hold almost 6% of the sample, which has 50,000 to 80,000 clones, roughly 96% seen once. The specimen sequenced was PBMCs. The receptors shown here come from a woman younger than 30 in good health and CMV-seropositive. CDR3s include the opening cysteine and the closing phenylalanine or tryptophan. A D gene is named only where the DNA matches it firmly. Not every row has a clone size; where given, it reads once, few, many or a size class.

j_call d_call v_call clone_size cdr3_aa cdr3_nt
TRBJ2-2 TRBD1 TRBV9 - CASSVTGGAGTGELFF TGTGCCAGCAGCGTAACAGGGGGCGCGGGAACCGGGGAGCTGTTTTTT
TRBJ2-7 TRBD1 TRBV7-6 - CASSLGGQGTYEQYF TGTGCCAGCAGCTTAGGAGGACAGGGAACCTACGAGCAGTACTTC
TRBJ1-5 TRBD1 TRBV5-1 - CASSPQRGQNNQPQHF TGCGCCAGCAGCCCGCAAAGGGGGCAGAACAATCAGCCCCAGCATTTT
TRBJ2-1 TRBD2 TRBV25-1 - CAELGTTSGRICEQFF TGTGCGGAGCTCGGGACTACTAGCGGGAGGATATGTGAGCAGTTCTTC
TRBJ2-1 TRBD2 TRBV5-1 - CASRLSGNSYNEQFF TGCGCCAGTAGGCTTAGCGGGAATTCCTACAATGAGCAGTTCTTC
TRBJ2-2 TRBD2 TRBV4-3 - CASSQEGGLVGELFF TGCGCCAGCAGCCAAGAGGGAGGGCTAGTCGGGGAGCTGTTTTTT
TRBJ1-1 TRBD1 TRBV27 - CASSRRRGQGGTEAFF TGTGCCAGCAGCCGGCGGCGGGGACAGGGAGGCACTGAAGCTTTCTTT
TRBJ2-7 TRBD1 TRBV19 - CASSMGTDYEQYF TGTGCCAGTAGTATGGGGACAGACTACGAGCAGTACTTC
TRBJ2-3 TRBD2 TRBV27 - CASSLSTSGGFWDTQYF TGTGCCAGCAGTTTATCCACTAGCGGGGGTTTCTGGGATACGCAGTATTTT
TRBJ1-4 - TRBV19 - CASSRGGEKLFF TGTGCCAGTAGTCGAGGGGGAGAAAAACTGTTTTTT
TRBJ1-1 - TRBV6-1 - CASSWGGRAEAFF TGTGCCAGCAGTTGGGGGGGGCGGGCTGAAGCTTTCTTT
TRBJ2-2 TRBD1 TRBV7-9 - CASSLGQILAGELFF TGTGCCAGCAGCTTGGGACAGATCCTCGCCGGGGAGCTGTTTTTT
TRBJ2-5 TRBD2 TRBV6-5 - CASSYMAGGGGETQYF TGTGCCAGCAGTTACATGGCGGGGGGAGGCGGAGAGACCCAGTACTTC
TRBJ2-5 TRBD2 TRBV9 once CASNPSGGVETQYF TGTGCCAGCAATCCTAGCGGGGGGGTAGAGACCCAGTACTTC
TRBJ1-5 - TRBV27 - CASSEGWGQSLNQPQHF TGTGCCAGCAGTGAGGGTTGGGGGCAGTCTTTGAATCAGCCCCAGCATTTT
TRBJ1-3 - TRBV2 - CASSVSGVSGNTIYF TGTGCCAGCAGTGTCTCCGGGGTCTCTGGAAACACCATATATTTT
TRBJ2-2 TRBD1 TRBV5-1 - CASSPPGQGATGELFF TGCGCCAGCAGCCCTCCGGGACAGGGGGCCACCGGGGAGCTGTTTTTT
TRBJ2-7 TRBD1 TRBV30 - CAWSVGGTGSSYEQYF TGTGCCTGGAGTGTAGGGGGGACAGGGAGCTCCTACGAGCAGTACTTC
TRBJ1-6 - TRBV6-5 - CASSYTIGGRSSPLHF TGTGCCAGCAGTTACACTATCGGGGGGCGGAGTTCACCCCTCCACTTT
TRBJ2-2 TRBD2 TRBV15 - CATSRTGTSAGGELFF TGTGCCACCAGCAGAACAGGGACTAGCGCTGGCGGGGAGCTGTTTTTT
TRBJ2-7 TRBD2 TRBV19 - CASSSPGLAPEQYF TGTGCCAGTAGTTCTCCGGGACTAGCGCCCGAGCAGTACTTC
TRBJ2-2 TRBD2 TRBV29-1 - CSVEASGGADTGELFF TGCAGCGTTGAAGCTAGCGGGGGGGCCGACACCGGGGAGCTGTTTTTT
TRBJ2-1 - TRBV14 once CASSQVVFPPYNEQFF TGTGCCAGCAGCCAAGTAGTTTTTCCACCGTACAATGAGCAGTTCTTC
TRBJ1-2 TRBD1 TRBV7-9 - CASSLQGANYGYTF TGTGCCAGCAGCTTACAGGGGGCGAACTATGGCTACACCTTC
TRBJ2-7 TRBD2 TRBV28 - CASLSGGAGYEQYF TGTGCCAGCCTAAGCGGGGGGGCGGGTTACGAGCAGTACTTC
TRBJ1-4 - TRBV6-1 - CASSGRGSYGEKLFF TGTGCCAGCAGTGGAAGGGGGTCCTATGGGGAAAAACTGTTTTTT
TRBJ2-1 TRBD2 TRBV6-1 - CASSEASSGRPEQFF TGTGCCAGCAGTGAAGCTAGTAGCGGGAGGCCTGAGCAGTTCTTC
TRBJ2-7 TRBD2 TRBV4-1 - CASSQPSGGPGEQYF TGCGCCAGCAGCCAGCCTAGCGGGGGGCCGGGAGAGCAGTACTTC
TRBJ1-2 - TRBV19 - CASSVNRVDGYTF TGTGCCAGTAGTGTCAACAGGGTTGACGGCTACACCTTC
TRBJ1-2 TRBD1 TRBV5-8 - CASSGGRQGTRYTF TGTGCCAGCAGCGGGGGACGACAGGGGACGCGCTACACCTTC
TRBJ1-5 - TRBV7-8 - CASSPGGGSGNQPQHF TGTGCCAGCAGCCCAGGCGGGGGCAGTGGGAATCAGCCCCAGCATTTT
TRBJ1-6 - TRBV4-1 - CASTQPYNSPLHF TGCGCCAGCACACAGCCTTATAATTCACCCCTCCACTTT
TRBJ1-1 - TRBV6-1 - CAIQATEAFF TGTGCCATACAGGCCACTGAAGCTTTCTTT
TRBJ1-3 - TRBV7-2 - CASSLAPSSTIYF TGTGCCAGCAGCTTAGCTCCGTCGAGCACCATATATTTT
TRBJ2-7 TRBD1 TRBV27 - CASSSIPPGQLYEQYF TGTGCCAGCAGTTCCATCCCTCCGGGACAGCTTTACGAGCAGTACTTC
TRBJ1-2 TRBD1 TRBV5-4 - CASSLVLTGDGYTF TGTGCCAGCAGCTTGGTGTTGACAGGGGATGGCTACACCTTC
TRBJ1-4 TRBD1 TRBV7-9 - CASSPSTGNWEKLFF TGTGCCAGCAGCCCCTCGACAGGGAATTGGGAAAAACTGTTTTTT
TRBJ1-3 - TRBV18 - CASSSLEEGTIYF TGTGCCAGCTCATCGTTAGAAGAGGGCACCATATATTTT
TRBJ1-6 - TRBV7-8 - CASSLGVASAYNSPLHF TGTGCCAGCAGCTTAGGCGTCGCATCCGCTTATAATTCACCCCTCCACTTT
TRBJ2-3 TRBD2 TRBV9 - CASSVGSGGLAGVADTQYF TGTGCCAGCAGCGTAGGATCCGGGGGACTAGCGGGAGTTGCAGATACGCAGTATTTT
TRBJ2-7 - TRBV7-9 - CASSLVEGSSYEQYF TGTGCCAGCAGCTTAGTGGAGGGTAGCTCCTACGAGCAGTACTTC
TRBJ1-2 TRBD1 TRBV30 - CAWNGQGPYGYTF TGTGCCTGGAACGGACAGGGTCCCTATGGCTACACCTTC
TRBJ1-6 - TRBV4-2 - CASSQDQGYAFNSPLHF TGTGCCAGCAGCCAAGATCAGGGCTATGCTTTTAATTCACCCCTCCACTTT
TRBJ1-4 - TRBV27 - CASSLSAGQNEKLFF TGTGCCAGCAGTTTATCGGCAGGACAGAATGAAAAACTGTTTTTT
TRBJ1-2 TRBD1 TRBV2 - CASSRPVGQDYGYTF TGTGCCAGCAGTCGCCCGGTAGGACAGGACTATGGCTACACCTTC
TRBJ1-1 TRBD1 TRBV2 - CASGAQGLGNTEAFF TGTGCCAGCGGCGCACAGGGGTTAGGGAACACTGAAGCTTTCTTT
TRBJ1-1 - TRBV21-1 - CASSLTIRTEAFF TGTGCCAGCAGCCTCACAATTCGCACTGAAGCTTTCTTT
TRBJ2-1 TRBD1 TRBV27 - CASSLVGQGVGNEQFF TGTGCCAGCAGTCTTGTTGGACAGGGGGTAGGCAATGAGCAGTTCTTC
TRBJ2-2 - TRBV11-3 - CASRSTRGGELFF TGTGCCAGCAGATCGACTCGGGGTGGGGAGCTGTTTTTT
TRBJ1-5 - TRBV27 - CASSPGEGQPQHF TGTGCCAGCAGTCCGGGGGAAGGGCAGCCCCAGCATTTT
TRBJ2-1 - TRBV18 - CASSEGDEQFF TGTGCCAGCTCAGAAGGGGATGAGCAGTTCTTC
TRBJ2-3 - TRBV19 - CASTPRVSSMSTDTQYF TGTGCCAGTACCCCCCGGGTTAGCTCAATGAGCACAGATACGCAGTATTTT
TRBJ2-1 TRBD2 TRBV7-9 - CASSLVSGGGSSYNEQFF TGTGCCAGCAGCTTAGTCTCCGGGGGGGGAAGCTCCTACAATGAGCAGTTCTTC
TRBJ2-7 TRBD2 TRBV27 - CASSSRRLAARSSYEQYF TGTGCCAGCAGTTCACGCCGTCTAGCGGCCAGGAGCTCCTACGAGCAGTACTTC
TRBJ2-5 TRBD1 TRBV5-1 - CASSLGQGRETQYF TGCGCCAGCAGCTTGGGACAGGGGAGGGAGACCCAGTACTTC